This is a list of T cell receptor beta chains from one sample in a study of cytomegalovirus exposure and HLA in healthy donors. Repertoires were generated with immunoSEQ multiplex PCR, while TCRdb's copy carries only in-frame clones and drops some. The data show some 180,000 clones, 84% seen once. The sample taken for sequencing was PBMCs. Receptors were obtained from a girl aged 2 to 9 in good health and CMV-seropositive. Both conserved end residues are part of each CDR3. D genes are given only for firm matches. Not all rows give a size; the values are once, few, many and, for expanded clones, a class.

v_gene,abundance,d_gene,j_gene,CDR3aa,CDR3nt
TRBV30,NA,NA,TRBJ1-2,CAWRNRGGYTF,TGTGCCTGGAGGAATAGGGGGGGCTACACCTTC
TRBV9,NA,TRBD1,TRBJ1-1,CASSPNRGDTEAFF,TGTGCCAGCAGCCCTAACAGGGGTGACACTGAAGCTTTCTTT
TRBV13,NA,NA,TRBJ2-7,CASSHYPEGGEQYF,TGTGCCAGCAGCCACTACCCCGAGGGGGGGGAGCAGTACTTC
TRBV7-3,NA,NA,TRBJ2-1,CASSLAHFNEQFF,TGTGCCAGCAGCTTAGCCCACTTCAATGAGCAGTTCTTC
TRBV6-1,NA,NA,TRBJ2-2,CASSVVQARTGELFF,TGTGCCAGCAGTGTCGTGCAGGCACGCACCGGGGAGCTGTTTTTT
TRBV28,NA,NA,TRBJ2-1,CASSLGAAGASYNEQFF,TGTGCCAGCAGTTTGGGGGCGGCGGGAGCCTCCTACAATGAGCAGTTCTTC
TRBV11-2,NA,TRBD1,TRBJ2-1,CASSLDVARGLWNEQFF,TGTGCCAGCAGCTTAGATGTCGCCAGGGGGCTATGGAATGAGCAGTTCTTC
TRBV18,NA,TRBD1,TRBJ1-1,CASSKGARSMNTEAFF,TGTGCCAGCTCAAAGGGGGCAAGGTCCATGAACACTGAAGCTTTCTTT
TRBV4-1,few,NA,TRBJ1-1,CASSQVVVVRDTEAFF,TGCGCCAGCAGCCAAGTGGTAGTGGTGAGGGACACTGAAGCTTTCTTT
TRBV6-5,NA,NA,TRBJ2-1,CAVKKTGFWDEQFF,TGTGCCGTCAAAAAAACAGGTTTTTGGGATGAGCAGTTCTTC
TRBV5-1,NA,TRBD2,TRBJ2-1,CASSSSGGINNEQFF,TGCGCCAGCAGCTCTAGCGGGGGGATAAACAATGAGCAGTTCTTC
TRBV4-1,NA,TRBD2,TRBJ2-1,CASSQEEGAGYYNEQFF,TGCGCCAGCAGCCAAGAAGAAGGAGCGGGGTACTACAATGAGCAGTTCTTC
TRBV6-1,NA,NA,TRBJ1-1,CASSEGEGSTPFF,TGTGCCAGCAGTGAAGGGGAGGGCTCAACACCTTTCTTT
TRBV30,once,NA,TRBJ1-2,CAWSVRAARGYTF,TGTGCCTGGAGTGTCAGGGCGGCGAGGGGCTACACCTTC
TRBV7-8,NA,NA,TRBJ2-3,CASSLGGWDSDTQYF,TGTGCCAGCAGCTTAGGAGGTTGGGACTCAGATACGCAGTATTTT
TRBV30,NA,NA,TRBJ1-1,CAWRRSAEAFF,TGTGCCTGGAGGCGGTCGGCTGAAGCTTTCTTT
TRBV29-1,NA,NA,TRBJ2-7,CSVFSGFTHEQYF,TGCAGCGTTTTCTCGGGGTTTACCCACGAGCAGTACTTC